Below are 28 T cell receptor beta chains sequenced from a single sample in a study of blood T cell repertoires in COVID-19. The repertoire was sequenced with immunoSEQ multiplex PCR; TCRdb's copy has only in-frame clones and lacks some. The sample records 180,000 or so clones, approximately 85% being singletons. The sample consisted of peripheral blood. The source of these receptors is a woman over 75 with acute or convalescent COVID-19.

The chain couples TRBV6-5 to TRBJ1-1, with D perhaps TRBD1 (6 bases). The CDR3 is 13 amino acids. V was clipped by 6 bases and J by 5 bases, with 13 bases between them. Looked up from germline, CDR1 is MNHEY and CDR2 is SVGAGI. CDR3 amino acids: CASSLRGGTEAFF. CDR3 nucleotides: TGTGCCAGCAGCCTAAGGGGGGGTACTGAAGCTTTCTTT.

This chain joins TRBV7-2 and TRBJ2-2; D is unclear. Germline V gives CDR1 SGHTA, CDR2 FQGNSA. Deletions cut 2 bases from V and 1 base from J, with 11 bases between. This CDR3 comprises 16 residues. CDR3 bases: TGTGCCAGCAGCTTAATCCCCCTCCTGAACACCGGGGAGCTGTTTTTT. This sequence encodes CASSLIPLLNTGELFF.

This rearrangement joins TRBV13 to TRBJ2-7; D is uncertain. Germline assignment: CDR1 PRHDT and CDR2 FYEKMQ (reference sequence). The CDR3 is 14 residues long. The germline V and J ends were trimmed by 0 bases and 7 bases, with 13 bases remaining between them. The CDR3 DNA reads as TGTGCCAGCAGCTTAGGTGTCCGGCGAGGAGAGCAGTACTTC. Protein sequence: CASSLGVRRGEQYF.

V is TRBV7-7 and J is TRBJ2-5; TRBD2 might be the D (5 bases). The CDR3 runs 15 residues. CDR1 SSHAT and CDR2 FNYEAQ come from the germline V gene (reference sequence). Trimming stripped 5 bases from V and 2 bases from J, with 15 bases between. Here the CDR3 reads CASSPLGPSQETQYF. CDR3 coding DNA: TGTGCCAGCAGCCCACTAGGCCCCTCTCAAGAGACCCAGTACTTC. The variable domain in full, with the rest retrieved from reference TRBV7-7 and TRBJ2-5, is GAGVSQSPRYKVTKRGQDVTLRCDPISSHATLYWYQQALGQGPEFLTYFNYEAQPDKSGLPSDRFSAERPEGSISTLTIQRTEQRDSAMYRCASSPLGPSQETQYFGPGTRLLVL.

The rearrangement uses TRBV12-5 and TRBJ1-2; TRBD1 might be the D (5 bases). Germline CDR1 and CDR2: LGHNT and FRNRAP. The germline V and J ends were trimmed by 0 bases and 3 bases, with 8 bases remaining between them. The CDR3 sequence is 14 residues long. This CDR3 is CASGLVGVDYGYTF. CDR3 sequence (DNA): TGTGCTAGTGGTTTGGTAGGGGTTGACTATGGCTACACCTTC.

The chain recombines TRBV9 with TRBJ2-3; tentatively, D is TRBD2 (5 bases). The CDR3 extends over 17 amino acids. CDR1 is SGDLS and CDR2 is YYNGEE in the germline V gene. The V end was cut by 4 bases, the J end by 0 bases, with 18 bases between. CDR3 sequence (DNA): TGTGCCAGCAGCTCGAGGGAGACTACCCTCAGCACAGATACGCAGTATTTT. Amino acid sequence: CASSSRETTLSTDTQYF.

The CDR3 loop reads CSVPGDRTSTDTQYF. CDR3 in DNA: TGCAGCGTGCCCGGGGACAGGACTAGCACAGATACGCAGTATTTT. The rearrangement links TRBV29-1 to TRBJ2-3; 8 nucleotides align to TRBD1. The trim removed 6 bases at V and 0 bases at J, leaving 8 bases unmatched. Looked up from germline, CDR1 is SQVTM and CDR2 is ANQGSEA. This CDR3 is built from 15 residues.

The V call is TRBV30, the J call TRBJ1-6, with TRBD1 as a possible D gene (5 bases). The CDR3 sequence is 13 residues long. Germline values: CDR1 GTSNPN, CDR2 SVGIG (reference sequence). V shed 2 bases and J shed 9 bases, with 11 bases lying between them. CDR3 DNA: TGTGCCTGGAGTACGGGGGTATCTTCACCCCTCCACTTT. Its protein product is CAWSTGVSSPLHF.

The rearrangement uses TRBV7-9 and TRBJ1-3; 10 bases fit TRBD1. This CDR3 has 16 amino acids. V lost 5 bases to trimming and J lost 4 bases; unmatched junction nucleotides: 8. Germline CDR1 reads SEHNR; CDR2 reads FQNEAQ (reference sequence). For the CDR3, the DNA is TGTGCCAGCAGCCCCCAGACAGGGGGCTGGGGAAACACCATATATTTT. It specifies CASSPQTGGWGNTIYF.

This clone was counted a single time. The rearrangement joins TRBV5-1 to TRBJ1-2; D might be TRBD1 (5 bases). V was cut by 5 bases and J by 2 bases, with 13 bases left in between. The germline gives CDR1 SGHRS, CDR2 YFSETQ. This CDR3 is built from 14 residues. CDR3: CASRPRDSNYGYTF. The CDR3 region has the DNA TGCGCCAGCAGACCCCGGGACTCCAACTATGGCTACACCTTC. Full variable domain (rest looked up from reference TRBV5-1 and TRBJ1-2): KAGVTQTPRYLIKTRGQQVTLSCSPISGHRSVSWYQQTPGQGLQFLFEYFSETQRNKGNFPGRFSGRQFSNSRSEMNVSTLELGDSALYLCASRPRDSNYGYTFGSGTRLTVV.

V and J are TRBV7-3 and TRBJ2-1; weak D call: TRBD2 (5 bases). Germline V lookup: CDR1 SGHTA, CDR2 FQGTGA. The CDR3 sequence is 15 residues long. The ends were cut back, 0 bases at V and 6 bases at J, with 12 bases in the middle. The CDR3 region is CASSLTNLAGNEQFF. The DNA for the CDR3 is TGTGCCAGCAGCTTAACCAATCTCGCGGGCAATGAGCAGTTCTTC. Full variable domain (remainder filled in from reference TRBV7-3 and TRBJ2-1): GAGVSQTPSNKVTEKGKYVELRCDPISGHTALYWYRQSLGQGPEFLIYFQGTGAADDSGLPNDRFFAVRPEGSVSTLKIQRTERGDSAVYLCASSLTNLAGNEQFFGPGTRLTVL.

The chain uses TRBV9 and TRBJ2-1, with 8 positions matching TRBD1. Germline CDR1 is SGDLS and CDR2 is YYNGEE. The CDR3 is 14 residues long. The junction had 10 bases not matched to a gene; V was cut back by 4 bases and J by 10 bases. CDR3 nucleotide sequence: TGTGCCAGCAGCACCCGGACAGGGTCCGGCGAGCAGTTCTTC. As protein: CASSTRTGSGEQFF.

The rearrangement links TRBV12-5 to TRBJ1-1; D is possibly TRBD1 (6 bases). V lost 8 bases and J 1 base, leaving 11 bases between the germline ends. The CDR3 sequence is 13 residues long. Germline CDR1 and CDR2: LGHNT and FRNRAP. The CDR3 sequence: CASQKQGNTEAFF. The DNA for the CDR3 is TGTGCTAGTCAGAAACAGGGGAACACTGAAGCTTTCTTT. Full variable domain (rest looked up from reference TRBV12-5 and TRBJ1-1): DARVTQTPRHKVTEMGQEVTMRCQPILGHNTVFWYRQTMMQGLELLAYFRNRAPLDDSGMPKDRFSAEMPDATLATLKIQPSEPRDSAVYFCASQKQGNTEAFFGQGTRLTVV.

This clone was observed a single time. The chain employs TRBV6-5 and TRBJ2-2, with D possibly TRBD2 on 6 matching bases. Germline V gene lookup returns CDR1 MNHEY and CDR2 SVGAGI. CDR3 length: 14 amino acids. The V and J ends lost 6 bases and 3 bases respectively, with 11 bases between them. In DNA form, the CDR3 reads TGTGCCAGCAGAGTGACGGGAGACACCGGGGAGCTGTTTTTT. This codes for CASRVTGDTGELFF.

V and J are TRBV23-1 and TRBJ1-4, with 7 bases identical to TRBD1. TRBV23-1 is an ORF, and what it does is uncertain. The CDR3 extends over 17 amino acids. Trimming took 2 bases from V and 3 from J; bases not matched to a gene: 9. The chain's CDR3 is CASSQGRQGKANEKLFF. The CDR3 DNA follows: TGCGCCAGCAGTCAAGGCCGACAGGGAAAAGCTAATGAAAAACTGTTTTTT.

The chain couples TRBV19 to TRBJ1-6; 8 bases map to TRBD1. With V trimmed by 5 bases and J by 8 bases, 8 bases remained unmatched. The CDR3 consists of 15 residues. Germline CDR1 and CDR2: LNHDA and SQIVND (reference sequence). CDR3 protein: CASSADRVGYSPLHF. CDR3 DNA: TGTGCCAGTAGTGCGGACAGGGTCGGTTATTCACCCCTCCACTTT.

CDR3 region: CASLRRGAQETQYF. CDR3 DNA sequence: TGTGCCAGCCTCAGACGGGGGGCCCAAGAGACCCAGTACTTC. The chain has TRBV5-4 and TRBJ2-5; D is perhaps TRBD2 (7 bases). CDR1 and CDR2 (germline): SGHNT, YYREEE (reference sequence). V lost 7 bases to trimming and J lost 1 base, with 14 bases between them. The CDR3 sequence is 14 residues long.

The chain couples TRBV11-2 to TRBJ1-3; unclear D gene. Per germline, CDR1 SGHAT and CDR2 FQNNGV. The V end lost 3 bases, the J end lost 1 base, and 13 bases lay between the germline ends. The CDR3 is 16 residues long. CDR3 protein: CASSFLSSLSGNTIYF. The CDR3 nucleotides are TGTGCCAGCAGCTTTTTAAGTAGCTTATCTGGAAACACCATATATTTT.

This clone was observed a single time. The DNA for the CDR3 is TGTGCTAGTGGTTCCAACTACGACAGGGGGAGCAATCAGCCCCAGCATTTT. It encodes CASGSNYDRGSNQPQHF. The V gene is TRBV12-5, the J gene TRBJ1-5; 9 positions match TRBD1. Germline values: CDR1 LGHNT, CDR2 FRNRAP. J was trimmed by 1 base and V by 4 bases; bases with no gene match: 8. The CDR3 extends over 17 amino acids. The full variable domain, completed using reference TRBV12-5 and TRBJ1-5, is DARVTQTPRHKVTEMGQEVTMRCQPILGHNTVFWYRQTMMQGLELLAYFRNRAPLDDSGMPKDRFSAEMPDATLATLKIQPSEPRDSAVYFCASGSNYDRGSNQPQHFGDGTRLSIL.

The chain recombines TRBV13 with TRBJ2-5; no firm D call. The CDR3 has 14 residues. V was clipped by 5 bases and J by 5 bases, with 15 bases between them. Germline CDR1 reads PRHDT; CDR2 reads FYEKMQ (reference sequence). CDR3: CASSPQGIGETQYF. CDR3 sequence (DNA): TGTGCCAGCAGCCCCCAAGGTATCGGGGAGACCCAGTACTTC.

J is TRBJ2-7 and V is TRBV18; D perhaps matches TRBD1 (5 bases). Germline CDR1 is KGHSH and CDR2 is LQKENI. V lost 3 bases and J lost 6, with 15 bases in between. The CDR3 is 14 residues long. CDR3 sequence reads: CASSPQGVPSEQYF. CDR3 nucleotides: TGTGCCAGCTCACCGCAAGGGGTTCCATCCGAGCAGTACTTC.

V usage is TRBV5-4 and J usage is TRBJ1-2; TRBD1 matches at 8 bases. Germline CDR1 and CDR2: SGHNT and YYREEE (reference sequence). The V gene end was trimmed by 4 bases and the J gene end by 4 bases; junction bases not matched to a gene: 3. The CDR3 covers 13 residues. CDR3 loop: CASSRDRGYGYTF. The CDR3 DNA reads as TGTGCCAGCAGCCGAGACAGGGGCTATGGCTACACCTTC.

V gene TRBV7-7 combines with J gene TRBJ2-5, with TRBD2 identical over 7 bases. The CDR3 sequence is 14 residues long. Germline CDR1 and CDR2: SSHAT and FNYEAQ (reference sequence). V dropped 4 bases and J dropped 5; count of bases not matched to a gene: 7. CDR3 sequence: CASSSGLVRETQYF. CDR3 DNA sequence: TGTGCCAGCAGCTCCGGACTAGTCCGGGAGACCCAGTACTTC.

The V call is TRBV2, the J call TRBJ2-2; TRBD1 aligns across 11 bases. This CDR3 has 16 amino acids. Germline CDR1 is SNHLY and CDR2 is FYNNEI. J was trimmed by 4 bases and V by 8 bases; bases with no gene match: 9. The CDR3 loop is CASSKDRGLSTGELFF. CDR3 DNA: TGTGCCAGCTCCAAGGACAGGGGGCTAAGCACCGGGGAGCTGTTTTTT.

The chain employs TRBV5-6 and TRBJ2-7, with no clear D. The CDR3 spans 11 residues. CDR1 and CDR2 (germline): SGHDT, YYEEEE. The V and J ends lost 3 bases and 6 bases respectively, with 7 bases between them. CDR3 in amino acids: CASSWSGEQYF. CDR3 DNA sequence: TGTGCCAGCAGCTGGTCGGGCGAGCAGTACTTC.

The rearrangement links TRBV7-9 to TRBJ1-1; D not certain. From germline, CDR1 is SEHNR and CDR2 FQNEAQ (reference sequence). The CDR3 extends over 13 amino acids. V gave up 5 bases and J gave up 1 base, with 8 bases separating them. The CDR3 nucleotides are TGTGCCAGCAGCCCACAGACGAACACTGAAGCTTTCTTT. It specifies CASSPQTNTEAFF.

This clone was counted between two and nine times. V usage is TRBV7-7 and J usage is TRBJ2-2; TRBD2 matches at 9 bases. V shed 2 bases and J 7 bases; nucleotides not matched to a gene: 5. The germline gives CDR1 SSHAT, CDR2 FNYEAQ (reference sequence). The CDR3 spans 15 residues. The CDR3 region is CASSLQRGEGGELFF. CDR3 nucleotide sequence: TGTGCCAGCAGCTTACAGCGGGGGGAAGGCGGGGAGCTGTTTTTT.

This chain links TRBV15 with TRBJ1-2; tentatively, D is TRBD1 (6 bases). CDR3 length equals 16 residues. Per the germline V gene, CDR1 is LNHNV and CDR2 is YYDKDF (reference sequence). Between the trimmed V and J ends, which lost 0 bases and 0 bases, there was a span of 11 bases. CDR3 sequence: CATSREGATANYGYTF. CDR3 nucleotide sequence: TGTGCCACCAGCAGAGAGGGGGCAACGGCTAACTATGGCTACACCTTC.